Each of the 3 T cell receptor beta chains below was sequenced from the same sample in a study of blood T cells in healthy people across ages. Then a second PCR, running about 6 to 12 cycles, was carried out with a sample-barcoded 5' primer and a J-beta primer mix. From the 5' RACE reads, TCRdb called clonotypes with MiXCR, one entry per CDR3 protein. Of about 830,000 distinct CDR3 sequences in the sample, approximately 65% were seen once. Sample: blood. Receptor source: a man aged 30 to 39 in good health.

CDR3 in DNA: TGTGCCAGCAGTTTCAACAGGGGATATACGCAGTATTTT. It translates to CASSFNRGYTQYF. This chain uses TRBV27 with TRBJ2-3, with TRBD1 matching 7 bases. Trimming took 3 bases from V and 7 from J; bases not matched to a gene: 4. The CDR3 extends over 13 amino acids. CDR1 is MNHEY and CDR2 is SMNVEV in the germline V gene (reference sequence).

The chain combines TRBV6-2 or TRBV6-3 with TRBJ2-3, with 9 bases lining up with TRBD1. The CDR3 sequence is 15 residues long. Germline CDR1 and CDR2: MNHEY and SVGEGT. The J segment lost 3 bases and the V segment lost 4 bases, leaving 5 bases of the junction unmatched. CDR3 DNA: TGTGCCAGCAGTTGGGACAGGGTTCGTACAGATACGCAGTATTTT. It is translated as CASSWDRVRTDTQYF.

This chain uses TRBV7-6 with TRBJ2-7; 10 nucleotides match TRBD2. The germline CDR1 and CDR2 sequences are SGHVS and FNYEAQ. Trimming removed 0 bases from V and 0 bases from J; junction bases left unmatched: 5. This CDR3 has 17 residues. The CDR3 protein is CASSLAASGGPSYEQYF. The CDR3 DNA reads TGTGCCAGCAGCTTAGCGGCTAGCGGGGGACCCTCCTACGAGCAGTACTTC.